These T cell receptor beta chains were read from a single sample in a study of blood T cell repertoires in COVID-19. Using immunoSEQ multiplex PCR, the repertoire was profiled, and TCRdb retains in-frame clones only, with some absent. The data contain around 150,000 clones, about 81% of them singletons. Sequencing input: peripheral blood. The receptors derive from a human donor in a cohort sampled during active COVID-19. CDR3s leave out the opening cysteine and the closing phenylalanine or tryptophan. A D gene is named only where the DNA matches it firmly.

CDR3 protein: ASSPLTQGRGGKYSGYT
D gene: -
V gene: TRBV13
J gene: TRBJ1-2

CDR3 protein: ASNPQGGPEKLF
D gene: -
V gene: TRBV19
J gene: TRBJ1-4

CDR3 protein: ASSRETDSNYGYT
D gene: -
V gene: TRBV4-3
J gene: TRBJ1-2

CDR3 protein: ASSLAGKQPNQPQH
D gene: -
V gene: TRBV6-2/TRBV6-3
J gene: TRBJ1-5

CDR3 protein: SVEGSDSSYEQY
D gene: -
V gene: TRBV29-1
J gene: TRBJ2-7

CDR3 protein: ASSPTSGSYEQY
D gene: -
V gene: TRBV11-3
J gene: TRBJ2-7

CDR3 protein: ASSVDQGADTEAF
D gene: TRBD1
V gene: TRBV9
J gene: TRBJ1-1

CDR3 protein: ASSLLAGSTDTQY
D gene: TRBD2
V gene: TRBV7-2
J gene: TRBJ2-3

CDR3 protein: ASSLSRTDFSYNEQF
D gene: -
V gene: TRBV11-3
J gene: TRBJ2-1

CDR3 protein: ASSAGTGHREQY
D gene: TRBD1
V gene: TRBV27
J gene: TRBJ2-7

CDR3 protein: ASSQGLFVEQY
D gene: -
V gene: TRBV4-3
J gene: TRBJ2-7

CDR3 protein: AISEAGANTEAF
D gene: -
V gene: TRBV10-3
J gene: TRBJ1-1

CDR3 protein: ASRVGGGPNTGELF
D gene: -
V gene: TRBV9
J gene: TRBJ2-2

CDR3 protein: ASSPGQNFQPQH
D gene: TRBD1
V gene: TRBV11-2
J gene: TRBJ1-5

CDR3 protein: ASSQGLAAGEGYGYT
D gene: -
V gene: TRBV4-3
J gene: TRBJ1-2

CDR3 protein: ANAIARQGKDYGYT
D gene: TRBD1
V gene: TRBV5-8
J gene: TRBJ1-2

CDR3 protein: ATSRDLSNQPQH
D gene: -
V gene: TRBV15
J gene: TRBJ1-5

CDR3 protein: ASSQGLGETQY
D gene: -
V gene: TRBV2
J gene: TRBJ2-5

CDR3 protein: ASSPSRGQGARNEQF
D gene: TRBD1
V gene: TRBV7-9
J gene: TRBJ2-1

CDR3 protein: ASSSYSATGDQPQH
D gene: TRBD1
V gene: TRBV5-4
J gene: TRBJ1-5

CDR3 protein: ASSLSSDTQY
D gene: -
V gene: TRBV5-5
J gene: TRBJ2-3

CDR3 protein: ASSPTGGEGYT
D gene: TRBD1
V gene: TRBV27
J gene: TRBJ1-2

CDR3 protein: ASSSPLAPQTYEQY
D gene: TRBD2
V gene: TRBV7-2
J gene: TRBJ2-7